The next 7 T cell receptor beta chains were all read from a single sample in a study of blood T cell repertoires in COVID-19. TCRdb keeps only in-frame clones here, not all; method: immunoSEQ multiplex PCR. The sample shows approximately 260,000 clones, 86% of them seen only once. Material for sequencing was peripheral blood. These TCRs come from a man aged 18 to 30 with active or convalescent COVID-19.

This clone was observed a single time. The chain combines TRBV11-3 with TRBJ1-1, with TRBD1 identical over 10 bases. The CDR3 consists of 16 residues. The V gene end was trimmed by 1 base and the J gene end by 6 bases; junction bases not matched to a gene: 8. CDR1 and CDR2 (germline): SGHNT, YENEEA. The CDR3 loop reads CASSLAAGQGFAEAFF. In nucleotides, the CDR3 is TGTGCCAGCAGCTTAGCTGCGGGACAGGGGTTCGCTGAAGCTTTCTTT.

The chain uses TRBV12-2 and TRBJ2-7; the table's TRBD1 call for D was not verified on the DNA. TRBV12-2 is a pseudogene segment. This CDR3 contains 13 residues. CDR3 sequence (DNA): TGTGCAAGTCGCTTGACAGGGAACTACGAGCAGTACTTC. Translation gives CASRLTGNYEQYF.

This chain uses TRBV5-1 with TRBJ2-2, with D possibly TRBD1 on 5 matching bases. The V gene lost 7 bases and the J gene lost 3 bases, with 13 bases spanning the gap. Germline V gene data show CDR1 as SGHRS and CDR2 as YFSETQ. The CDR3 loop spans 14 amino acids. The CDR3 protein is CASSTLGDTGELFF. As DNA, the CDR3 is TGCGCCAGCTCGACTCTAGGGGACACCGGGGAGCTGTTTTTT. The complete variable domain, with remaining parts taken from reference TRBV5-1 and TRBJ2-2, reads KAGVTQTPRYLIKTRGQQVTLSCSPISGHRSVSWYQQTPGQGLQFLFEYFSETQRNKGNFPGRFSGRQFSNSRSEMNVSTLELGDSALYLCASSTLGDTGELFFGEGSRLTVL.

This clone was seen a few times. The V call is TRBV12-5, the J call TRBJ2-2; TRBD1 aligns across 7 bases. Unmatched junction bases numbered 2, after V lost 6 bases and J lost 7 bases. In germline, CDR1 is LGHNT, CDR2 FRNRAP. The CDR3 runs 12 residues. The CDR3 is CASGRDSGELFF. The CDR3 DNA reads TGTGCTAGTGGCCGGGACAGCGGGGAGCTGTTTTTT.

The chain employs TRBV2 and TRBJ2-7, with 7 positions matching TRBD1. The CDR3 loop spans 13 amino acids. J lost 6 bases, V lost 8 bases, and 10 bases had no gene match. CDR1 and CDR2 from the germline V gene are SNHLY and FYNNEI. The DNA of the CDR3 is TGTGCCAGCGGTCGAGACAGGGCCCTCGAGCAGTACTTC. Translation: CASGRDRALEQYF.

This chain uses TRBV11-2 with TRBJ2-2; 7 positions agree with TRBD2. Trimming at V came to 3 bases and at J to 7 bases, leaving 17 bases not matched to a gene. Germline loops: CDR1 SGHAT, CDR2 FQNNGV. CDR3 size: 18 residues. CDR3 sequence: CASSFHVPGRVSYGELFF. CDR3 DNA: TGTGCCAGCAGCTTCCATGTACCTGGGAGGGTCTCTTACGGGGAGCTGTTTTTT.

The chain uses TRBV6-6 and TRBJ1-2; the match to TRBD1 covers 8 bases. The germline CDR1 and CDR2 sequences are MNHNY and SVGAGI (reference sequence). Unmatched junction bases numbered 8, after V lost 4 bases and J lost 4 bases. This CDR3 is 15 amino acids long. The CDR3 nucleotides are TGTGCCAGCAGTTCAAGGACAGGGACTGGCTATGGCTACACCTTC. The encoded protein is CASSSRTGTGYGYTF.